Presented here are 8 T cell receptor beta chains from one specimen sequenced in a study of graft-versus-host responses after intestinal transplantation. Their target antigens are unknown. TCRdb's table, derived via immunoSEQ multiplex PCR, lists solely in-frame clones and lacks some. The sample lists about 78,000 clones, around 90% seen once, with around 8.6% in the top ten. The source was unstimulated CD8+ T cells sorted from spleen or lymph node cells, collected before transplant. The source is a human donor who was the organ donor for an intestinal transplant.

The V call is TRBV11-2, the J call TRBJ2-4; D is possibly TRBD1 (6 bases). The CDR3 covers 16 residues. The germline gives CDR1 SGHAT, CDR2 FQNNGV. Trimming removed 1 base at V and 9 bases at J, with 19 bases between. The CDR3 nucleotides read TGTGCCAGCAGCTTAGGGGGGCAGACCCCTTTACCCATTCAGTACTTC. Amino acids: CASSLGGQTPLPIQYF.

A single count supports this clone. The J gene is TRBJ2-7, the V gene TRBV4-1; 7 bases match TRBD1. The trim removed 1 base at V and 6 bases at J, leaving 6 bases unmatched. In germline, CDR1 is MGHRA, CDR2 YSYEKL. The length of the CDR3 is 14 residues. In DNA, the CDR3 is TGCGCCAGCAGCCAAGCCGCGACAGGGACCGAGCAGTACTTC. It yields the protein CASSQAATGTEQYF.

The V gene is TRBV5-5, the J gene TRBJ2-7; 9 nucleotides agree with TRBD1. Losses at the gene ends were 2 bases for V and 3 bases for J; bases not matched to a gene: 6. CDR3 length equals 15 residues. Germline-derived CDR1 and CDR2 are SGHKS and YYEKEE (reference sequence). The DNA for the CDR3 is TGTGCCAGCAGCTTTACCGGGACAGGGTACTACGAGCAGTACTTC. This encodes CASSFTGTGYYEQYF.

The chain has TRBV6-1 and TRBJ1-3; D is unresolved. The germline gives CDR1 MNHNS, CDR2 SASEGT. CDR3 length: 13 residues. V was trimmed by 5 bases and J by 8 bases, leaving 13 bases between them. This chain's CDR3 is CASSSGVRDTIYF. The CDR3 coding sequence is TGTGCCAGCAGTAGTGGTGTGCGGGACACCATATATTTT.

The V and J genes are TRBV4-1 and TRBJ2-2; D uncertain. CDR1 and CDR2 from the germline V gene are MGHRA and YSYEKL. This CDR3 has 14 residues. V was cut by 1 base and J by 4 bases, with 7 bases left in between. The CDR3 DNA sequence: TGCGCCAGCAGCCAAGTCGGCTTCACCGGGGAGCTGTTTTTT. The encoded protein is CASSQVGFTGELFF.

This clone was picked up a small number of times. The chain joins TRBV11-1 to TRBJ1-2, with 8 nucleotides matching TRBD1. From germline, CDR1 is SGHAT and CDR2 FQDESV (reference sequence). The length of the CDR3 is 14 residues. Unmatched junction bases numbered 2, after V lost 1 base and J lost 4 bases. In nucleotides, the CDR3 is TGTGCCAGCAGCTTAGGACAGGGGACCTATGGCTACACCTTC. Translating gives CASSLGQGTYGYTF.

J is TRBJ1-5 and V is TRBV30; 10 positions match TRBD1. The CDR3 length is 16 residues. CDR1 GTSNPN and CDR2 SVGIG come from the germline V gene (reference sequence). V shed 0 bases, J shed 5 bases, and the junction held 7 bases outside the gene matches. The CDR3 loop reads CAWSVLTTGGHQPQHF. The CDR3 bases are TGTGCCTGGAGTGTTTTAACGACAGGGGGCCATCAGCCCCAGCATTTT.

The chain joins TRBV5-4 to TRBJ1-1; D gene unclear. The ends were cut back, 0 bases at V and 6 bases at J, with 9 bases in the middle. This CDR3 spans 13 amino acids. Germline-derived CDR1 and CDR2 are SGHNT and YYREEE (reference sequence). In nucleotides, the CDR3 is TGTGCCAGCAGCTTGGGGACCCAGCCTGAAGCTTTCTTT. This translates into CASSLGTQPEAFF.